This TCR beta chain was sequenced during a study of blood T cell repertoires in COVID-19. Overall study: The United States, Italy and Spain were the sources of the acute and convalescent COVID-19 samples. The analysed material was cDNA or gDNA that came from T cells, B-cell-depleted T cells, or PBMCs.

Trimming took off 2 bases at V and 0 bases at J, with 16 bases between the two ends. Germline V CDR1 and CDR2: MNHEY, SVGEGT. The CDR3 has 18 amino acids. Original processing methods: For nucleated cells, counts were estimated from reference gene primer amplification. Clones were sequenced by immunoSEQ multiplex PCR, and TCRdb holds only the in-frame ones, with some missing. The V and J calls and clone size come from that table; D and trimming were worked out from the DNA. The sample contains roughly 150,000 clones, 80% of which appear only once. This clone has a single count. The sequenced sample was peripheral blood. The clonotype was recovered from a man in his sixties with acute or convalescent COVID-19. The J gene is TRBJ1-4, the V gene TRBV6-2 or TRBV6-3; no definite D call. The CDR3 loop reads CASSYVIDFTATNEKLFF. In DNA form, the CDR3 reads TGTGCCAGCAGTTACGTCATAGATTTCACCGCAACTAATGAAAAACTGTTTTTT.